This TCR beta chain was found in a study of OX40 agonist ivuxolimab in advanced cancers. Study summary: From about 20 to 80 years was the age range, with a mean of 60 years, and around 83% were male.

Trimming pared 4 bases from V and 8 bases from J, leaving 18 bases between. Germline lookup yields CDR1 SGHRS and CDR2 YFSETQ. CDR3 length: 15 residues. Clones were sequenced by immunoSEQ multiplex PCR, and TCRdb holds only the in-frame ones, with some missing. This sample has 65,000 to 95,000 clones, with about 85% found just once. Study findings and constraints: Blood T cells, both CD4+ and CD8+, expanded clonally by week 6 at 0.1 to 3.0 mg/kg.

Worth noting for this clone: Its antigen is unidentified.

This receptor was taken from an adult with an advanced solid tumor such as melanoma, head and neck, liver or kidney cancer. V gene TRBV5-1 combines with J gene TRBJ1-4; D is perhaps TRBD1 (5 bases). The sequencing used CD4+ or CD8+ T cells sorted from blood, collected in a trial of the OX40 agonist ivuxolimab. This chain's CDR3 is CASSLGLSAGEKLFF. The CDR3 DNA follows: TGCGCCAGCAGCCTGGGGCTCTCCGCGGGCGAAAAACTGTTTTTT.